This T cell receptor (beta chain) stems from a study of glioma-infiltrating T cells (dated by TCRdb to about 2016). Looking at the study overall: Sequencing of TCR alpha- and beta-chain repertoires was performed on glioma tissue, on non-neoplastic brain tissue, and on matched peripheral blood mononuclear cells. The paired cohort was made up of three low-grade glioma patients, several primary glioblastoma patients and three non-glioma patients who contributed non-neoplastic brain tissue. To gauge divergence between tissue and blood T-cell populations, every tissue-infiltrating repertoire was compared against the peripheral blood repertoire from the same patient.

V and J are trimmed by 2 bases and 11 bases, and the gene matches miss 12 bases of the junction. CDR1 and CDR2 are drawn from the germline V gene (reference sequence): MNHNY, SVGAGI. From its cysteine to its phenylalanine, the CDR3 spans 15 amino acids. Only the CDR3 part of the read is kept: 45 bases, read in frame from the first base. Findings and caveats that apply to the study as a whole: The group comparisons were based on small numbers of patients: three non-neoplastic, three low-grade glioma and about eight glioblastoma patients. In non-neoplastic patients, VJ-independent divergence between tissue and blood fell below expectation, whereas in all gliomas, and especially in low-grade gliomas, the divergence rose above expectation. Very few CDR3 sequences were found to be shared between tissue and blood, and this scarcity was attributed to high CDR3 diversity and limited sampling.

TCR alpha and beta CDR3 regions were amplified with the iRepertoire nested amplicon-rescue multiplex PCR (arm-PCR) platform from RNA. The input for one-step reverse transcription and amplification was roughly 100-400 ng of tissue mRNA or PBMC total RNA. Following bead purification, Illumina adapters were added by a secondary multiplex PCR, and the libraries were gel-purified between 200 and 400 bp. Demultiplexing relied on internal 6-nucleotide barcodes carried by the libraries. Sequencing of the libraries was done on an Illumina MiSeq using 2x220 or 2x250 nucleotide paired-end reads. The study's processing was this. Paired reads were merged using FLASH 1.2.11 and aligned with BWA-MEM to the GRCh37 human genome, and TRA and TRB reads were then extracted. V and J assignment used an IMGT-derived reference of cassette sequences and CDR3 motifs that included pseudogenes. Reads were translated in three frames, and productive CDR3s were defined by a C…FGXG motif without stop codons. Clonotypes were defined as unique combinations of V-J cassette pair and CDR3 amino acid sequence. Reads were filtered by Hamming distance, with the threshold set by the sequence error rate of each sample in mapped regions. In TCRdb, the public reads were trimmed at Q25 with fastp and aligned with MiXCR, with productive beta chains retained. Each CDR3 protein appears once, grouped with its most common genes and DNA. It is TCRdb's table, rather than the study itself, that gives the V and J calls and clone size. The sample yields under 200,000 distinct CDR3 sequences; roughly two fifths were counted once. The top ten constitute 5.2% of the sample.

This clonotype was seen at least ten times. Its binding antigen is unknown. No base-level quality is on record; no much larger clone is a single base apart. Sequencing was carried out using glioma tissue, nonneoplastic brain tissue, or PBMCs (not recorded which). The rearrangement combines TRBV6-6 with TRBJ2-1; TRBD1 aligns with 7 central bases. This clonotype was obtained from a human donor with low-grade glioma or glioblastoma, undergoing nonglioma brain surgery, or in good health (not recorded which). The CDR3 protein is CASSYGTETTMKQFF. The nucleotide sequence reads as follows: TGTGCCAGCAGTTACGGGACAGAGACTACAATGAAGCAGTTCTTC.